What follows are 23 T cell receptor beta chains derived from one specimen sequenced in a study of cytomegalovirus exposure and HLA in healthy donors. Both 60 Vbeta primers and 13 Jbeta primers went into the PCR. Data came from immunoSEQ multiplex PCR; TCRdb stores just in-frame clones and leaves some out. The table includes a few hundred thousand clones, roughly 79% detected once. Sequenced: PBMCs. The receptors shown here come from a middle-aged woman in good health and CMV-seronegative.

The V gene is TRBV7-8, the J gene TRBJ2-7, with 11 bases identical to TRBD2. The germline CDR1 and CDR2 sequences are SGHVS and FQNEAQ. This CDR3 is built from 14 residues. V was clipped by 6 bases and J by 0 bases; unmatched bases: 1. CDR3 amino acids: CASRGLADSYEQYF. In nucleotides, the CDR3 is TGTGCCAGCAGGGGACTAGCGGACTCCTACGAGCAGTACTTC.

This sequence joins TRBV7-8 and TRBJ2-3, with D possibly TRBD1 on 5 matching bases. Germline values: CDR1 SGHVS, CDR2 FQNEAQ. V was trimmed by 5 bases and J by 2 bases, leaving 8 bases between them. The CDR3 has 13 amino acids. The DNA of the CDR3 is TGTGCCAGCAGCCCGGACAACACAGATACGCAGTATTTT. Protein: CASSPDNTDTQYF.

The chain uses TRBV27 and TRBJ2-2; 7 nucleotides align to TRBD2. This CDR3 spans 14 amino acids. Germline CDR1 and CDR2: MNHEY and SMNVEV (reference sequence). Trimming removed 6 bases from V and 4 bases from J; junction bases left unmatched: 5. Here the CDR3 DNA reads TGTGCCAGCAGCCTCGGGAGGACCACCGGGGAGCTGTTTTTT. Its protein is CASSLGRTTGELFF.

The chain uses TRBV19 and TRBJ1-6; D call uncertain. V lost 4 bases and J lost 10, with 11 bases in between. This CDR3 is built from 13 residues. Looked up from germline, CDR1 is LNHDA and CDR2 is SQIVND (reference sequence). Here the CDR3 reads CASSTAPGSPLHF. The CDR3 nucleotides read TGTGCCAGTAGTACGGCCCCGGGGTCACCCCTCCACTTT.

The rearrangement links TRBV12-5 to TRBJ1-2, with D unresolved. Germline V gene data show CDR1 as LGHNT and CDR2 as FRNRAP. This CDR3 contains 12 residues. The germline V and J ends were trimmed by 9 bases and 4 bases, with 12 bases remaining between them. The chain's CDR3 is CASSGSSYGYTF. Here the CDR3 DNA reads TGTGCTAGCTCTGGGAGCAGCTATGGCTACACCTTC.

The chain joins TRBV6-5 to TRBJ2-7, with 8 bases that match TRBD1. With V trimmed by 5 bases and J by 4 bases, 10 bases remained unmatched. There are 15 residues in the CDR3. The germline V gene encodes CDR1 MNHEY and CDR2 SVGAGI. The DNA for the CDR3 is TGTGCCAGCAGTCCCACGCCGGGACAGGCATACGAGCAGTACTTC. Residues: CASSPTPGQAYEQYF.

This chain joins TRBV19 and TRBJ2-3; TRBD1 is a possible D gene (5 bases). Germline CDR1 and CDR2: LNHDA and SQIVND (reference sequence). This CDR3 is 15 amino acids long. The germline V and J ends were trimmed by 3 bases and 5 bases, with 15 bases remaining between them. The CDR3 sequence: CASSIRGYPIDTQYF. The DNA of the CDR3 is TGTGCCAGTAGTATTAGGGGTTATCCCATAGATACGCAGTATTTT.

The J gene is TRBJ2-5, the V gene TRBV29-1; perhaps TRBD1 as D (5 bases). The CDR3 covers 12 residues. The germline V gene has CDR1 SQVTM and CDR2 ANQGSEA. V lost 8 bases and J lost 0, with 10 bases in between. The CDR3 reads CSHSGNQETQYF. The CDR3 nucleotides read TGCAGCCATTCAGGGAACCAAGAGACCCAGTACTTC.

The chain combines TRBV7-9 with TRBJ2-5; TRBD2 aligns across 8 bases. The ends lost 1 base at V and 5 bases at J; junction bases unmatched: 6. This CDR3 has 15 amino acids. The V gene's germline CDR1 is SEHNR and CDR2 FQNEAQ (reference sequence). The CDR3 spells CASSLGAGGHETQYF. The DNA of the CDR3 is TGTGCCAGCAGCTTAGGGGCGGGGGGCCATGAGACCCAGTACTTC.

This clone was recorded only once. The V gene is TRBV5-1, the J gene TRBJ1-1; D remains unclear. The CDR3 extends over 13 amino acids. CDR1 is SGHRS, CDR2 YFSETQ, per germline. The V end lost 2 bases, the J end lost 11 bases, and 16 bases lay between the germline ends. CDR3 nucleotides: TGCGCCAGCAGCTTTGGAGCCACGGCGCGGGCTTTCTTT. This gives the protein CASSFGATARAFF.

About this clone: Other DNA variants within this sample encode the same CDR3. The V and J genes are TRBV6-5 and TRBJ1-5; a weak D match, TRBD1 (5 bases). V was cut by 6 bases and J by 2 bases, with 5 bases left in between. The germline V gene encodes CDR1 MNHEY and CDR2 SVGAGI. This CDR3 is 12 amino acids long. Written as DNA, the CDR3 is TGTGCCAGCAGCAGGGGCAATCAGCCCCAGCATTTT. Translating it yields CASSRGNQPQHF.

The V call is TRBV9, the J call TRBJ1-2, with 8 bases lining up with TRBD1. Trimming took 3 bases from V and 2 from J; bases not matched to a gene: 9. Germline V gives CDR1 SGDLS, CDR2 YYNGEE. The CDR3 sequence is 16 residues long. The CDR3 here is CASSAIGTGNNYGYTF. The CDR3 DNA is TGTGCCAGCAGCGCCATCGGGACAGGAAACAACTATGGCTACACCTTC.

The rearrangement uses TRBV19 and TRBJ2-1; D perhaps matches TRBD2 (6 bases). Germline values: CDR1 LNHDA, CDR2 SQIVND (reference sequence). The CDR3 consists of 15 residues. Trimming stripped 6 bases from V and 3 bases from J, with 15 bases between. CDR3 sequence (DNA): TGTGCCAGTAGCCGGGCCGGGGACTTCTACAATGAGCAGTTCTTC. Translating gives CASSRAGDFYNEQFF. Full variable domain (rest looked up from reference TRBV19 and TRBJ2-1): DGGITQSPKYLFRKEGQNVTLSCEQNLNHDAMYWYRQDPGQGLRLIYYSQIVNDFQKGDIAEGYSVSREKKESFPLTVTSAQKNPTAFYLCASSRAGDFYNEQFFGPGTRLTVL.

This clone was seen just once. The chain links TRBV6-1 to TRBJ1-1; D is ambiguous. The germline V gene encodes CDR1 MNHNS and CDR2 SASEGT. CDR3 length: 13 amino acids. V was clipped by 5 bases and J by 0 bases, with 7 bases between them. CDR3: CASSPTVNTEAFF. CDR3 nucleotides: TGTGCCAGCAGTCCTACAGTGAACACTGAAGCTTTCTTT.

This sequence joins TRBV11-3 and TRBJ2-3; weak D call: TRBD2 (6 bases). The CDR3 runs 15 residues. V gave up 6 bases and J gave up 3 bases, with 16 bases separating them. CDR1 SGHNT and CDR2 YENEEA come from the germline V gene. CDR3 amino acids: CASRVAGSGTDTQYF. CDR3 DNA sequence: TGTGCCAGCAGGGTTGCGGGGAGTGGGACAGATACGCAGTATTTT.

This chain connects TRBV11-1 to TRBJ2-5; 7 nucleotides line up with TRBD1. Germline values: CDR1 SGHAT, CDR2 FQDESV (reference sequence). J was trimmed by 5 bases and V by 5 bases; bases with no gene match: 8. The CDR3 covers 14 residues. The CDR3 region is CASSRTGGGETQYF. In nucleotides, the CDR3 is TGTGCCAGCAGCCGGACAGGCGGTGGGGAGACCCAGTACTTC.

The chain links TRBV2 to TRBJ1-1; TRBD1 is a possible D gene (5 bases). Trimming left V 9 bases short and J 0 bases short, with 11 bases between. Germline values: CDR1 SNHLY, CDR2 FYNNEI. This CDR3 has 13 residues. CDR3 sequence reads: CARTTVMNTEAFF. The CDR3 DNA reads TGTGCCAGAACGACAGTTATGAACACTGAAGCTTTCTTT.

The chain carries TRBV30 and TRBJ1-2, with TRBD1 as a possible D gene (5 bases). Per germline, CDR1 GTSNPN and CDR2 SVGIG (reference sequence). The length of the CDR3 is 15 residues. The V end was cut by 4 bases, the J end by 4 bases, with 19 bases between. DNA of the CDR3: TGTGCCTGGATAAAGCCCGGACAAGCCACCTATGGCTACACCTTC. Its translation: CAWIKPGQATYGYTF.

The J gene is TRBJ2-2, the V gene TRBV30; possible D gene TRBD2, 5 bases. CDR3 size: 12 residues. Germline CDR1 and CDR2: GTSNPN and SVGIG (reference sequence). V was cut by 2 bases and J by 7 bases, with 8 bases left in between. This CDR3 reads CAWSHSVGELFF. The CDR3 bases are TGTGCCTGGAGTCATAGCGTCGGGGAGCTGTTTTTT.

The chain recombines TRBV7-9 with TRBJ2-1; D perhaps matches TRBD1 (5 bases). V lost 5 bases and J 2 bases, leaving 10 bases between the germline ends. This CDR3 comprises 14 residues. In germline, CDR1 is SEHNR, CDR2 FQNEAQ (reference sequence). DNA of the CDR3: TGTGCCAGCAGCGCCGTGACAGCCTACAATGAGCAGTTCTTC. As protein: CASSAVTAYNEQFF. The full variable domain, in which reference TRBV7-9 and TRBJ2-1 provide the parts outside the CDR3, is DTGVSQNPRHKITKRGQNVTFRCDPISEHNRLYWYRQTLGQGPEFLTYFQNEAQLEKSRLLSDRFSAERPKGSFSTLEIQRTEQGDSAMYLCASSAVTAYNEQFFGPGTRLTVL.

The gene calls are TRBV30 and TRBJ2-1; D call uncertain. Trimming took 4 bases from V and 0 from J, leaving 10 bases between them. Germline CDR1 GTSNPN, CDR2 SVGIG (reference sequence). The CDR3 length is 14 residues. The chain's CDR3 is CAWTMSNSYNEQFF. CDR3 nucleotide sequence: TGTGCCTGGACCATGTCAAACTCCTACAATGAGCAGTTCTTC.

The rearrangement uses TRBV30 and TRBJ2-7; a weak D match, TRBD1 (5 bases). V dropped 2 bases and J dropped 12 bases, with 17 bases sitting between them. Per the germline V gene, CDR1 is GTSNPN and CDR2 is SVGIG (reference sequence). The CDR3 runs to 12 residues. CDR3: CAWSTPPSGPYF. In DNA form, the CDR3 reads TGTGCCTGGAGTACCCCCCCATCAGGGCCGTACTTC.

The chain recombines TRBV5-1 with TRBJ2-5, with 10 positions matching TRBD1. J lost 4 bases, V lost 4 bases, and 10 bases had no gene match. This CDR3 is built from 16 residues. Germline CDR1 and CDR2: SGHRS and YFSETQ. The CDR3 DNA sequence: TGCGCCAGCAGCCCGGCGGGGACAGGGGTTGGAGAGACCCAGTACTTC. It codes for CASSPAGTGVGETQYF.